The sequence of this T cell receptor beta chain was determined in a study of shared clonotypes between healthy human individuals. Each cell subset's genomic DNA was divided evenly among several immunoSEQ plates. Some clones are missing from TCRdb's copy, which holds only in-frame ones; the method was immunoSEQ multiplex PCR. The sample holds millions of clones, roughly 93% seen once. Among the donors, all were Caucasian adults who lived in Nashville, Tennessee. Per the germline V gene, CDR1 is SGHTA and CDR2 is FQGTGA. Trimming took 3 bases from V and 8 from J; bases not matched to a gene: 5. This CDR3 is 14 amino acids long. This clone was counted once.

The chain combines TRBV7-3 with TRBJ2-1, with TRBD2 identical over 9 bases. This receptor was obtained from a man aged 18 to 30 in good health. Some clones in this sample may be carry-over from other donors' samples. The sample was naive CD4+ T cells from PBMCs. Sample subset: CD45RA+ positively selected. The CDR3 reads CASSFLGGRDEQFF. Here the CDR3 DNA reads TGTGCCAGCAGCTTTTTAGGCGGGAGGGATGAGCAGTTCTTC.